This T cell receptor beta chain emerged from a study of Tregs in tolerant kidney transplant recipients. Profiling relied on immunoSEQ multiplex PCR, and the TCRdb table lists in-frame clones only, not all of them. The table records 55,000 to 70,000 clones, 80% to 90% of them present only once. Study conclusions and caveats: Findings come from small patient numbers and require larger validation. This study did not directly address biological reproducibility.

The V gene's germline CDR1 is SGHVS and CDR2 FQNEAQ. The CDR3 is made up of 13 amino acids. The V gene lost 5 bases and the J gene lost 4 bases, with 11 bases spanning the gap. Comment on this clone: Its antigen is currently unknown.

Before regulatory T cell sorting, thawed PBMCs rested overnight at 37°C in about 190 IU/ml IL-2. The chain links TRBV7-8 to TRBJ1-2, with a weak D call TRBD1 (5 bases). The starting material was Tregs from blood, obtained before the transplant. The source is a human donor who received a combined kidney and bone marrow transplant. The CDR3 spells CASSPRGFYGYTF. CDR3 DNA sequence: TGTGCCAGCAGCCCTCGGGGGTTCTATGGCTACACCTTC.